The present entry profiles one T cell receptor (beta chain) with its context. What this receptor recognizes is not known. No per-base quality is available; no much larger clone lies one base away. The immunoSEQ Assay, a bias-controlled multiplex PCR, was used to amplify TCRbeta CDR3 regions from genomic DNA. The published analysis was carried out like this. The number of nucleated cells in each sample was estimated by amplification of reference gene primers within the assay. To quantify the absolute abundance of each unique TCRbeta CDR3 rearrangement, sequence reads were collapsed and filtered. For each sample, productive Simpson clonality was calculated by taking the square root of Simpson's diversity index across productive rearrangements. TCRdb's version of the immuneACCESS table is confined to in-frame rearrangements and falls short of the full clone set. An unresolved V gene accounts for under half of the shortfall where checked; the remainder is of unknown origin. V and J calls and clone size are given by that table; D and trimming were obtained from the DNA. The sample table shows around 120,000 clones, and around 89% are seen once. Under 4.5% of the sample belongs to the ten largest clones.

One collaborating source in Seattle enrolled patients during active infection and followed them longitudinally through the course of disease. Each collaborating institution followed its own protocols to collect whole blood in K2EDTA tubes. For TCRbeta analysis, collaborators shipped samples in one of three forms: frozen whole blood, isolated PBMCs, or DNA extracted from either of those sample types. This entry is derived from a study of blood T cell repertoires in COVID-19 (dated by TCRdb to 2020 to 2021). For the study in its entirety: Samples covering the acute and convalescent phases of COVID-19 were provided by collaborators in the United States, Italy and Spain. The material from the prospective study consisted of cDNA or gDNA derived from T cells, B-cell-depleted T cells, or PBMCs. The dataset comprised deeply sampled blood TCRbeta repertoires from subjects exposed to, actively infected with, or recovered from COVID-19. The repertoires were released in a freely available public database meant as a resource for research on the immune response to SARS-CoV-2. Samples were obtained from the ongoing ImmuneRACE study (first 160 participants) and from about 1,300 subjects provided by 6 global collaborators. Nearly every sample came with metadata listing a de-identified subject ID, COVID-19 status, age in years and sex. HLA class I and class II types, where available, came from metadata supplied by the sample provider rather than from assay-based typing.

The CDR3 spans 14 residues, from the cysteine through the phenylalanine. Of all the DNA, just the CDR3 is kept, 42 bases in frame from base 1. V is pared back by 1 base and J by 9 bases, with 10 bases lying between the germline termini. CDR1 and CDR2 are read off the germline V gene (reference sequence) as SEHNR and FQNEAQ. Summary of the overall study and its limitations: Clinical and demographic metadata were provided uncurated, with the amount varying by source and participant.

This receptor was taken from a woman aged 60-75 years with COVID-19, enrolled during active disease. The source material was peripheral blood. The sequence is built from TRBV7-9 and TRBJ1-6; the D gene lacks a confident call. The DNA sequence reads TGTGCCAGCAGCTTAGACGTGAGGGTTTCACCCCTCCACTTT. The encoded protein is CASSLDVRVSPLHF.